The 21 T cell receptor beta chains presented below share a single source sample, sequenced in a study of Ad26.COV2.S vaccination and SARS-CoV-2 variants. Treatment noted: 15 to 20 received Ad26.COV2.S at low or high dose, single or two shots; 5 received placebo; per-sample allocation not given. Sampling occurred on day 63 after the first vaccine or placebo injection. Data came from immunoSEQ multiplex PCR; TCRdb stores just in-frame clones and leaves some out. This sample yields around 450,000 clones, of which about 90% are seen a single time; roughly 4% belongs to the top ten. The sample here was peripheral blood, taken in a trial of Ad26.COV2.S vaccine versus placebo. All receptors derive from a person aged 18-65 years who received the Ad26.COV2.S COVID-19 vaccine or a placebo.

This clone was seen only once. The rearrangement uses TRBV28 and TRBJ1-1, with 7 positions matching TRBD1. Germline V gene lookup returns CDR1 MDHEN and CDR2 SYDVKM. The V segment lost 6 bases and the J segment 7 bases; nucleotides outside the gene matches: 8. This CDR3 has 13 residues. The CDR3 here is CASRSQGPLEAFF. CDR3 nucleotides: TGTGCCAGCAGGTCACAGGGGCCCCTTGAAGCTTTCTTT.

CDR3 in DNA: TGTGCCAGCAGCCGGGATCCCACAGATACGCAGTATTTT. Translating it yields CASSRDPTDTQYF. This chain joins TRBV4-2 and TRBJ2-3; D is unclear. This CDR3 spans 13 amino acids. Germline V lookup: CDR1 LGHNA, CDR2 YNFKEQ. With 4 bases removed from V and 2 bases from J, the gap between germline ends came to 7 bases.

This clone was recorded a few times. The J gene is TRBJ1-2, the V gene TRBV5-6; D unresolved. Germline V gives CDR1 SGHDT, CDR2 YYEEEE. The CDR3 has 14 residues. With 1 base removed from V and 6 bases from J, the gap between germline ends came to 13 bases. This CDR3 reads CASSLSGPLHGYTF. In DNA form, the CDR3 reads TGTGCCAGCAGCTTGTCTGGGCCCTTGCATGGCTACACCTTC.

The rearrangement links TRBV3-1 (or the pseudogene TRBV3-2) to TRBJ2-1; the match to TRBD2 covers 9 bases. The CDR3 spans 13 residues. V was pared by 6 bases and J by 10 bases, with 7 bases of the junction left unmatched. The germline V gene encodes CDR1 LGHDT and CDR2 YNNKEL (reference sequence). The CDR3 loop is CASSIASGTEQFF. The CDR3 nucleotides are TGTGCCAGCAGTATCGCTAGCGGGACAGAGCAGTTCTTC.

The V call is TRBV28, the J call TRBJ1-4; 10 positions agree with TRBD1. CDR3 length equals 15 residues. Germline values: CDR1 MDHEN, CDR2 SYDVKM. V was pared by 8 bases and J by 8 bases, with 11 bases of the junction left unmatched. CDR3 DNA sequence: TGTGCCAGCGGCCCCGAGGGACAGGGGATGGAAAAACTGTTTTTT. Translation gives CASGPEGQGMEKLFF.

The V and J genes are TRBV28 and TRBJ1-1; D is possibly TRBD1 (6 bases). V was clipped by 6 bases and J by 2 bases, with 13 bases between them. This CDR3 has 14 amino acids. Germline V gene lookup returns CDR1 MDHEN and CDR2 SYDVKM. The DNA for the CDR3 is TGTGCCAGCAGGGCCGGGGGGCCTAACACTGAAGCTTTCTTT. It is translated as CASRAGGPNTEAFF.

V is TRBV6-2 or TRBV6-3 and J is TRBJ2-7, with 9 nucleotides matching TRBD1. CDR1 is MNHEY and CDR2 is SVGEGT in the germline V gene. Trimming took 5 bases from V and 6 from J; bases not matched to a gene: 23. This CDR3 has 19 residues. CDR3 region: CASSDSPGTGSTGRSEQYF. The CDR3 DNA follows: TGTGCCAGCAGTGACAGTCCCGGGACAGGGTCCACAGGAAGGAGCGAGCAGTACTTC.

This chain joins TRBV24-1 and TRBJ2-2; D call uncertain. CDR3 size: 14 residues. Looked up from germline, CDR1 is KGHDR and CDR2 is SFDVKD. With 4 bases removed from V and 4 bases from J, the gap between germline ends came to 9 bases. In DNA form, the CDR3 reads TGTGCCACCAGTGACTTCAGTGGCACCGGGGAGCTGTTTTTT. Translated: CATSDFSGTGELFF.

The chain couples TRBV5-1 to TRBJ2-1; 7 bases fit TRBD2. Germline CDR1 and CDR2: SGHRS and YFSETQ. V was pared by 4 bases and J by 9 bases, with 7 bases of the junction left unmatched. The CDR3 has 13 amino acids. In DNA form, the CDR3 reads TGCGCCAGCAGCGCGGGGGACTCCCTTGAGCAGTTCTTC. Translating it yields CASSAGDSLEQFF.

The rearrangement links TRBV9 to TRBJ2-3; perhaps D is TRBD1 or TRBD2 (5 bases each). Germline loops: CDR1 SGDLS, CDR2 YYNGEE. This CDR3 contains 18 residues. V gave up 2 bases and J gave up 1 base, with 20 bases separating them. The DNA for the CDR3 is TGTGCCAGCAGCGTGCCCCTACCGGGGCCCTCGGGCACAGATACGCAGTATTTT. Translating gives CASSVPLPGPSGTDTQYF.

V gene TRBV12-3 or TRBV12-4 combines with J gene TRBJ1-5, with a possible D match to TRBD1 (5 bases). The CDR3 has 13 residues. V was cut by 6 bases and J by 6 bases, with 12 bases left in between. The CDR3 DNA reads TGTGCCAGCAGACCCGGGGCCGGTCAGCCCCAGCATTTT. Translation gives CASRPGAGQPQHF.

The CDR3 coding sequence is TGTGCCAGCAGCGTATCCGGAGCCAACTCCTACGAGCAGTACTTC. The encoded protein is CASSVSGANSYEQYF. The rearrangement uses TRBV9 and TRBJ2-7, with unresolved D. Trimming shortened V by 1 base and J by 0 bases, and 11 bases separated the two germline ends. Germline assignment: CDR1 SGDLS and CDR2 YYNGEE. The CDR3 totals 15 residues.

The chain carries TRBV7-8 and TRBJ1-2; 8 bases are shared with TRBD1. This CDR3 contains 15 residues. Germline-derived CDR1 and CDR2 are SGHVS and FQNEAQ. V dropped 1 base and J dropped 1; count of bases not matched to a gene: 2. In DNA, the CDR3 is TGTGCCAGCAGCTTAGGGGACAGGAGTAACTATGGCTACACCTTC. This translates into CASSLGDRSNYGYTF.

CDR3: CASSEIHNEQFF. CDR3 nucleotide sequence: TGTGCCAGCAGTGAAATCCACAATGAGCAGTTCTTC. The V and J genes are TRBV25-1 and TRBJ2-1; D is unclear. The CDR3 is made up of 12 amino acids. Germline V lookup: CDR1 MGHDK, CDR2 SYGVNS. V was clipped by 2 bases and J by 5 bases, with 4 bases between them.

CDR3 protein: CASSADGTDTQYF. CDR3 DNA: TGTGCCAGCAGCGCTGACGGGACAGATACGCAGTATTTT. This chain connects TRBV6-5 to TRBJ2-3, with D unclear. Trimming removed 6 bases at V and 3 bases at J, with 10 bases between. The CDR3 runs 13 residues. CDR1 and CDR2 from the germline V gene are MNHEY and SVGAGI.

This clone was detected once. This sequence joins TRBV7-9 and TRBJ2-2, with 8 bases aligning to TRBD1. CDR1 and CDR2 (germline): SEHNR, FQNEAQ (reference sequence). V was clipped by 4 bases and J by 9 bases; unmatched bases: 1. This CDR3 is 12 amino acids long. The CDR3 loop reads CASSSGGRELFF. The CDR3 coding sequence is TGTGCCAGCAGCTCAGGGGGCAGGGAGCTGTTTTTT.

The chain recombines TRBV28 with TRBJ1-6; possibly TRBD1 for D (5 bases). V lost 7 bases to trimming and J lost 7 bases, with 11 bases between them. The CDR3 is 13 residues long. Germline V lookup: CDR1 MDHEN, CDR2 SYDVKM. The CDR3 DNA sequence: TGTGCCAGCAACGGGGCGGAAAATTCACCCCTCCACTTT. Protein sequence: CASNGAENSPLHF.

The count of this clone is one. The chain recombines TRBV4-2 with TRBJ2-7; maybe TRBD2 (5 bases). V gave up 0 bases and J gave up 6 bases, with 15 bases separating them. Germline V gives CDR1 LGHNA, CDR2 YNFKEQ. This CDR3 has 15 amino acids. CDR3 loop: CASSQDFSGGGEQYF. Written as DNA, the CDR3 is TGTGCCAGCAGCCAAGATTTCAGCGGAGGAGGCGAGCAGTACTTC.

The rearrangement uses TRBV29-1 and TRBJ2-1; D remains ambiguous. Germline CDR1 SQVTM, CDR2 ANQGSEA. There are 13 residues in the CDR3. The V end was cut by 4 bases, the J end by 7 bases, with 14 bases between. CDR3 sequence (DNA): TGCAGCGTTGCTTTTCGTTGGGATAATGAGCAGTTCTTC. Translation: CSVAFRWDNEQFF.

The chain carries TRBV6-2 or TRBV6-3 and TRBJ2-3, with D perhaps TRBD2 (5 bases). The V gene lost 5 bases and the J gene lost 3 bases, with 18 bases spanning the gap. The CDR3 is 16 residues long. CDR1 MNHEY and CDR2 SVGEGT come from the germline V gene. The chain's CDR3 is CASSDPRRGSTDTQYF. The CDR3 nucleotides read TGTGCCAGCAGTGACCCGAGACGGGGTAGTACAGATACGCAGTATTTT.

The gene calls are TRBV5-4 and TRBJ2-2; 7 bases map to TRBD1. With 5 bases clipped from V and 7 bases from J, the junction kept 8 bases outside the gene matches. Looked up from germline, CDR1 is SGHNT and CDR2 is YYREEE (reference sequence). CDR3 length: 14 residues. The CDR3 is CASRSGTVGGELFF. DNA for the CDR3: TGTGCCAGCAGATCCGGGACAGTCGGCGGGGAGCTGTTTTTT.